A selection of T cell receptor beta chains follows, all from one sample in a study of cytomegalovirus exposure and HLA in healthy donors. Sequencing used immunoSEQ multiplex PCR; TCRdb keeps in-frame clones, though not all of them. The sample lists 120,000 or so clones; around 77% were seen once. The sequenced sample consisted of PBMCs. These receptors all stem from a man aged 50-60 years in good health and CMV-seropositive. CDR3s include the opening cysteine and the closing phenylalanine or tryptophan. The D gene is left open where the match is weak. Expanded clones get a size class; other rows say once, few or many, or leave the size out.

d_call	v_call	j_call	clone_size	cdr3_nt	cdr3_aa
TRBD2	TRBV6-4	TRBJ2-2	many	TGTGCCAGCAGTGACTCAGCGGGGGGGCCCGGGGAGCTGTTTTTT	CASSDSAGGPGELFF
TRBD1	TRBV27	TRBJ2-7	once	TGTGCCAGCAGACGGGACAGGGGTCATACCTACGAGCAGTACTTC	CASRRDRGHTYEQYF
TRBD2	TRBV6-5	TRBJ2-7	-	TGTGCCAGCAGTTACTATGGGGGAGGGAGCTCCTACGAGCAGTACTTC	CASSYYGGGSSYEQYF
TRBD1	TRBV7-8	TRBJ1-5	few	TGTGCCAGCAGCCGGACAGGGGTTAGCAATCAGCCCCAGCATTTT	CASSRTGVSNQPQHF
-	TRBV5-6	TRBJ1-5	once	TGTGCCAGCAGTTCTTACAGGGCGGGCCAGCCCCAGCATTTT	CASSSYRAGQPQHF
TRBD1	TRBV5-1	TRBJ1-2	-	TGCGCCAGCAGCTTGGCCCCGGGACAGCTAACCTATGGCTACACCTTC	CASSLAPGQLTYGYTF
TRBD2	TRBV6-4	TRBJ2-4	-	TGTGCCAGCAAAACCGAACTAGCGGGAGTTCTAGCCAAAAACATTCAGTACTTC	CASKTELAGVLAKNIQYF
TRBD1	TRBV2	TRBJ1-4	few	TGTGCCAGCAAGGACAGGGGTCCAACTAATGAAAAACTGTTTTTT	CASKDRGPTNEKLFF
TRBD2	TRBV18	TRBJ2-2	-	TGTGCCAGCTCGTACGCCGGGACTAGCGGAGCGAACACCGGGGAGCTGTTTTTT	CASSYAGTSGANTGELFF
-	TRBV2	TRBJ1-2	-	TGTGCCAGCACGGGGGGGGTGGCTGGCTACACCTTC	CASTGGVAGYTF
-	TRBV19	TRBJ1-4	-	TGTGCCAGTAGTATAGACAGGGATGAAAAACTGTTTTTT	CASSIDRDEKLFF
TRBD1	TRBV13	TRBJ2-1	-	TGTGCCAGCAGCTCCGGGGGACAGGGGTCCTACAATGAGCAGTTCTTC	CASSSGGQGSYNEQFF
-	TRBV29-1	TRBJ2-4	-	TGCAGCGTTGAAGCGCCAAATGCACTAGCCAAAAACATTCAGTACTTC	CSVEAPNALAKNIQYF
TRBD1	TRBV28	TRBJ1-4	-	TGTGCCAGCAGTTTGGGACAGGCTGCAACTAATGAAAAACTGTTTTTT	CASSLGQAATNEKLFF
-	TRBV18	TRBJ1-1	few	TGTGCCAGCTCACCGGTAGCAAACACTGAAGCTTTCTTT	CASSPVANTEAFF
TRBD2	TRBV9	TRBJ2-3	-	TGTGCCAGCAGCGTAGCTGAGGGCGGGAGGAGCACAGATACGCAGTATTTT	CASSVAEGGRSTDTQYF
-	TRBV4-3	TRBJ1-1	once	TGCGCCAGCAGCCAAGGAGGGCGGAACACTGAAGCTTTCTTT	CASSQGGRNTEAFF
-	TRBV7-9	TRBJ2-7	-	TGTGCCAGCAGCTTAGCGGTCCTAGCCTACGAGCAGTACTTC	CASSLAVLAYEQYF
-	TRBV2	TRBJ2-2	-	TGTGCCAGCAGTAAAGAAGGGAGTTCCAACACCGGGGAGCTGTTTTTT	CASSKEGSSNTGELFF
TRBD1	TRBV5-6	TRBJ2-7	-	TGTGCCAGCAGCTTAGGGACAGCATGGTCTACTACCGAGCAGTACTTC	CASSLGTAWSTTEQYF
-	TRBV7-2	TRBJ2-1	-	TGTGCCAGCAGCTTAACGACTACTCCCGGGTACAATGAGCAGTTCTTC	CASSLTTTPGYNEQFF
-	TRBV20-1	TRBJ2-1	once	TGCAGTGCTACCAGGGAGGATGAGCAGTTCTTC	CSATREDEQFF
-	TRBV5-1	TRBJ2-7	-	TGCGCCAGCAGCCTCGGGGTTGGGACCTACGAGCAGTACTTC	CASSLGVGTYEQYF
-	TRBV10-2	TRBJ1-2	-	TGCGCCAGCAGGAGGGCAGAAGCTAACTATGGCTACACCTTC	CASRRAEANYGYTF
TRBD1	TRBV23-1	TRBJ1-5	-	TGCGCCAGCAGTCATAACAGGGGGTGCAATCAGCCCCAGCATTTT	CASSHNRGCNQPQHF
-	TRBV6-5	TRBJ2-5	-	TGTGCCAGTGCGATCTATCCGCAAGAGACCCAGTACTTC	CASAIYPQETQYF
TRBD2	TRBV5-1	TRBJ2-2	once	TGCGCCAGCAGGGGACTAGCTGCGAACACCGGGGAGCTGTTTTTT	CASRGLAANTGELFF
TRBD2	TRBV9	TRBJ2-1	-	TGTGCCAGCAGCGTAGCGTCTAGCGGATCTTACAATGAGCAGTTCTTC	CASSVASSGSYNEQFF
TRBD2	TRBV4-2	TRBJ2-7	-	TGTGCCAGCAGCTCTGGGGCGGGGGTAAGATGGTACGAGCAGTACTTC	CASSSGAGVRWYEQYF
TRBD2	TRBV9	TRBJ2-5	-	TGTGCCAGCAGCGGGGGGGGACTAGCTTTCGGGGAGACCCAGTACTTC	CASSGGGLAFGETQYF
TRBD2	TRBV7-9	TRBJ2-7	-	TGTGCCAGCAGCCCGCGGACTAGCGGGAGTGGCGAGCAGTACTTC	CASSPRTSGSGEQYF
-	TRBV5-5	TRBJ2-7	-	TGTGCCAGCAGGGTTGACAGCCTACTATCCGCGCAGTACTTC	CASRVDSLLSAQYF
-	TRBV9	TRBJ2-3	-	TGTGCCAGCAGCTCCCTCACAGATACGCAGTATTTT	CASSSLTDTQYF
-	TRBV19	TRBJ2-4	few	TGTGCCAGTAGGTCAGGCATTGCCAAAAACATTCAGTACTTC	CASRSGIAKNIQYF
-	TRBV9	TRBJ2-2	-	TGTGCCAGCAGCCCTTTCCCGACAGCTGGAACCGGGGAGCTGTTTTTT	CASSPFPTAGTGELFF
-	TRBV12-5	TRBJ1-4	-	TGTGCTAGTGGTTTGGTCCAGGGACATAATGAAAAACTGTTTTTT	CASGLVQGHNEKLFF
TRBD2	TRBV19	TRBJ2-1	-	TGTGCCAGTACCCGAAACGGGGGGATCTACAATGAGCAGTTCTTC	CASTRNGGIYNEQFF
-	TRBV9	TRBJ2-7	-	TGTGCCAGCAGTCCTTTCTGGGAGGTCGACGAGCAGTACTTC	CASSPFWEVDEQYF
TRBD1	TRBV7-6	TRBJ2-5	-	TGTGCCAGCAGCTTAGCGGGGACAGGCGGGGAGACCCAGTACTTC	CASSLAGTGGETQYF
-	TRBV29-1	TRBJ1-1	-	TGCAGCGTGCCGTCGCAGTCCTTCTTGAACACTGAAGCTTTCTTT	CSVPSQSFLNTEAFF
TRBD1	TRBV9	TRBJ2-7	-	TGTGCCAGCAGCTCCGGACAGGGCCTTACCTACGAGCAGTACTTC	CASSSGQGLTYEQYF
TRBD1	TRBV7-9	TRBJ1-2	-	TGTTCCAGCAGCTTCGGACAGGGGGCTAGCTATGGCTACACCTTC	CSSSFGQGASYGYTF